These 26 T cell receptor beta chains came from one sample sequenced in a study of blood T cells in healthy people across ages. A second PCR, run for about 7 to 11 cycles, used a sample-barcoded 5' primer plus a J-beta primer mix. TCRdb fed the 5' RACE reads into MiXCR, producing one record per CDR3 protein. The table shows approximately 1.5 million distinct CDR3 sequences, with about 31% occurring only once. The sample comprised blood. The source is a woman aged 25-40 years in good health.

Only a few counts were recorded for this clonotype. The V and J genes are TRBV7-9 and TRBJ1-5; a weak D match, TRBD1 (5 bases). The germline V and J ends were trimmed by 5 bases and 8 bases, with 16 bases remaining between them. This CDR3 has 14 residues. CDR1 is SEHNR, CDR2 FQNEAQ, per germline (reference sequence). CDR3 sequence: CASSRGTLREPQHF. DNA for the CDR3: TGTGCCAGCAGCCGGGGGACCTTACGGGAGCCCCAGCATTTT. Supplemented by reference TRBV7-9 and TRBJ1-5, the full variable domain reads DTGVSQNPRHKITKRGQNVTFRCDPISEHNRLYWYRQTLGQGPEFLTYFQNEAQLEKSRLLSDRFSAERPKGSFSTLEIQRTEQGDSAMYLCASSRGTLREPQHFGDGTRLSIL.

This clonotype was counted between two and nine times. The genes are TRBV5-6 and TRBJ1-1, with D possibly matching TRBD1 (5 bases). Between the trimmed V and J ends, which lost 1 base and 4 bases, there was a span of 8 bases. The germline CDR1 and CDR2 sequences are SGHDT and YYEEEE. The CDR3 totals 13 residues. This chain's CDR3 is CASSLPGATEAFF. CDR3 coding DNA: TGTGCCAGCAGCTTGCCCGGGGCCACTGAAGCTTTCTTT.

The chain couples TRBV20-1 to TRBJ2-7; the D gene could be TRBD1 or TRBD2 (6 bases each). V dropped 5 bases and J dropped 2 bases, with 16 bases sitting between them. The germline gives CDR1 DFQATT, CDR2 SNEGSKA (reference sequence). This CDR3 is 14 amino acids long. The CDR3 region has the DNA TGCAGTGCTCCGTTTTCGGGGGCACCCTACGAGCAGTACTTC. Translated: CSAPFSGAPYEQYF.

A few counts support this clonotype. The V call is TRBV11-1, the J call TRBJ2-7; D call uncertain. The germline V and J ends were trimmed by 6 bases and 6 bases, with 15 bases remaining between them. Germline V gene lookup returns CDR1 SGHAT and CDR2 FQDESV (reference sequence). The CDR3 is 13 amino acids. CDR3 protein: CASSRAVRFEQYF. The DNA for the CDR3 is TGTGCCAGCAGTCGAGCTGTGCGTTTCGAGCAGTACTTC.

This clonotype was seen a handful of times. The J gene is TRBJ2-1, the V gene TRBV9; 8 bases agree with TRBD1. The tail of the sequence fits TRBJ2-7 better, so the J call may be wrong. Per the germline V gene, CDR1 is SGDLS and CDR2 is YYNGEE. The CDR3 consists of 15 residues. Here the CDR3 DNA reads TGTGCCAGCAGCGTAGATCGGGGCAGGGGGCATGAGCAGTACTTC. Its translation is CASSVDRGRGHEQYF.

This clonotype was counted between two and nine times. The rearrangement uses TRBV3-1 and TRBJ2-5, with D unclear. CDR1 is LGHDT, CDR2 YNNKEL, per germline (reference sequence). The length of the CDR3 is 12 residues. With 8 bases removed from V and 0 bases from J, the gap between germline ends came to 7 bases. CDR3 DNA: TGTGCCAGCGGGAAGTACCAAGAGACCCAGTACTTC. Protein: CASGKYQETQYF.

This chain joins TRBV6-1 and TRBJ1-1; D is undetermined. This CDR3 is built from 11 residues. The germline V gene has CDR1 MNHNS and CDR2 SASEGT. The germline V and J ends were trimmed by 8 bases and 7 bases, with 11 bases remaining between them. CDR3 in amino acids: CASRRLSEAFF. Written as DNA, the CDR3 is TGTGCCAGCCGTCGGTTGAGTGAAGCTTTCTTT.

This clonotype appeared a few times. The V gene is TRBV15, the J gene TRBJ1-4, with D uncertain. V gave up 0 bases and J gave up 0 bases, with 11 bases separating them. CDR1 and CDR2 (germline): LNHNV, YYDKDF (reference sequence). The CDR3 sequence is 17 residues long. The CDR3 DNA sequence: TGTGCCACCAGCAGAGATAAGATTACTGCAACTAATGAAAAACTGTTTTTT. Its protein is CATSRDKITATNEKLFF. The full variable domain, in which reference TRBV15 and TRBJ1-4 provide the parts outside the CDR3, is DAMVIQNPRYQVTQFGKPVTLSCSQTLNHNVMYWYQQKSSQAPKLLFHYYDKDFNNEADTPDNFQSRRPNTSFCFLDIRSPGLGDTAMYLCATSRDKITATNEKLFFGSGTQLSVL.

The chain uses TRBV28 and TRBJ2-4, with 10 positions matching TRBD2. CDR3 length: 14 residues. The V segment lost 7 bases and the J segment 13 bases; nucleotides outside the gene matches: 13. Germline-derived CDR1 and CDR2 are MDHEN and SYDVKM. The CDR3 loop reads CASTKAGGPFVQYF. Here the CDR3 DNA reads TGTGCCAGCACCAAAGCGGGAGGGCCTTTTGTGCAGTACTTC.

A few counts support this clonotype. The chain carries TRBV5-5 and TRBJ2-1; TRBD2 matches 9 bases. The CDR3 has 19 residues. V was clipped by 0 bases and J by 0 bases; unmatched bases: 10. Looked up from germline, CDR1 is SGHKS and CDR2 is YYEKEE (reference sequence). CDR3 bases: TGTGCCAGCAGCTTGGTCCCTAGCGGGACATATATCTCCTACAATGAGCAGTTCTTC. Translating it yields CASSLVPSGTYISYNEQFF.

This clonotype has just a few counts. This chain uses TRBV7-2 with TRBJ1-2; D unresolved. Per germline, CDR1 SGHTA and CDR2 FQGNSA. The CDR3 sequence is 13 residues long. The ends were cut back, 3 bases at V and 6 bases at J, with 11 bases in the middle. The CDR3 DNA reads as TGTGCCAGCAGCTTTCTATATGGGGATGGCTACACCTTC. Its protein is CASSFLYGDGYTF.

Notes on this clonotype: One end of the junction varies from germline; a read error may be responsible. This chain links TRBV5-1 with TRBJ2-3; possibly TRBD1 for D (6 bases). CDR3 length: 13 amino acids. Germline assignment: CDR1 SGHRS and CDR2 YFSETQ. The DNA of the CDR3 is TGCACCAGCAGCCCCGGACAGACAGATACGCAGTATTTT. Protein: CTSSPGQTDTQYF.

This CDR3 reads CASRMTGFATFYGYTF. In DNA form, the CDR3 reads TGTGCCAGCAGAATGACAGGTTTTGCGACTTTCTATGGCTACACCTTC. The chain is built from TRBV2 and TRBJ1-2; perhaps TRBD1 as D (6 bases). The CDR3 is made up of 16 amino acids. Germline V gene lookup returns CDR1 SNHLY and CDR2 FYNNEI. V lost 6 bases and J lost 4, with 21 bases in between.

V gene TRBV7-8 combines with J gene TRBJ2-5; maybe TRBD2 (6 bases). Germline values: CDR1 SGHVS, CDR2 FQNEAQ. V lost 3 bases to trimming and J lost 3 bases, with 14 bases between them. The CDR3 has 15 amino acids. CDR3 loop: CASSFARLEKETQYF. The CDR3 bases are TGTGCCAGCAGCTTCGCAAGACTAGAAAAAGAGACCCAGTACTTC.

This clonotype was seen more than once but under ten times. The chain couples TRBV4-1 to TRBJ2-7; unclear D gene. CDR3 length equals 17 residues. V was trimmed by 4 bases and J by 0 bases, leaving 19 bases between them. Germline CDR1 reads MGHRA; CDR2 reads YSYEKL. In DNA form, the CDR3 reads TGCGCCAGCAGCCCCCCTGGTTTGTCGGGTGCCTCCTACGAGCAGTACTTC. Translation gives CASSPPGLSGASYEQYF.

The J gene is TRBJ1-6, the V gene TRBV20-1, with 7 bases aligning to TRBD1. Germline V lookup: CDR1 DFQATT, CDR2 SNEGSKA (reference sequence). Trimming at V came to 4 bases and at J to 9 bases, leaving 9 bases not matched to a gene. This CDR3 spans 14 amino acids. The CDR3 loop reads CSATTGTATSPLHF. The CDR3 DNA reads TGCAGTGCTACAACCGGGACAGCCACTTCACCCCTCCACTTT.

This chain connects TRBV4-2 to TRBJ2-2; a weak D match, TRBD2 (7 bases). Germline CDR1 LGHNA, CDR2 YNFKEQ. The ends were cut back, 0 bases at V and 3 bases at J, with 11 bases in the middle. This CDR3 region has 16 residues. This chain's CDR3 is CASSQEGGRYTGELFF. The CDR3 DNA sequence: TGTGCCAGCAGCCAAGAGGGGGGGCGATACACCGGGGAGCTGTTTTTT.

Points on this clonotype: At one of its ends the junction is not consistent with the germline gene, which may arise from a read error. V gene TRBV5-1 combines with J gene TRBJ2-3; TRBD2 might be the D (6 bases). This CDR3 contains 15 residues. CDR1 and CDR2 from the germline V gene are SGHRS and YFSETQ. CDR3 coding DNA: TGCGCCGGCAGCTATATGGCGGGAATGCCAGATACGCAGTATTTT. It yields the protein CAGSYMAGMPDTQYF. Together with reference TRBV5-1 and TRBJ2-3, the CDR3 gives the full variable domain: KAGVTQTPRYLIKTRGQQVTLSCSPISGHRSVSWYQQTPGQGLQFLFEYFSETQRNKGNFPGRFSGRQFSNSRSEMNVSTLELGDSALYLCAGSYMAGMPDTQYFGPGTRLTVL.

This clonotype was picked up many times. A junction boundary mismatches the germline segment, possibly from a read error. The chain combines TRBV27 with TRBJ2-7; possible D gene TRBD1, 6 bases. Germline-derived CDR1 and CDR2 are MNHEY and SMNVEV (reference sequence). The CDR3 extends over 11 amino acids. The CDR3 nucleotides are TGCGCCAGCAGGGGCCTTTACGAGCAGTACTTC. It specifies CASRGLYEQYF.

The chain uses TRBV20-1 and TRBJ2-1; D is unclear. The CDR3 has 15 residues. Between the trimmed V and J ends, which lost 2 bases and 0 bases, there was a span of 11 bases. Germline V gene data show CDR1 as DFQATT and CDR2 as SNEGSKA (reference sequence). CDR3 protein: CSARWALSSYNEQFF. The DNA of the CDR3 is TGCAGTGCTAGATGGGCCTTAAGCTCCTACAATGAGCAGTTCTTC.

There are many counts of this clonotype. This chain connects TRBV13 to TRBJ2-7; 8 nucleotides align to TRBD2. Germline lookup yields CDR1 PRHDT and CDR2 FYEKMQ (reference sequence). This CDR3 region has 12 residues. After removal of 5 bases from V and 6 bases from J, the junction contained 3 bases not matched to a gene. The CDR3 here is CASSRGTSEQYF. CDR3 DNA: TGTGCCAGCAGCCGCGGGACTAGCGAGCAGTACTTC.

Turning to this clonotype: One junction end disagrees with the germline gene, perhaps due to a read error. V gene TRBV6-2 or TRBV6-3 combines with J gene TRBJ1-2; 11 bases line up with TRBD1. The germline V gene has CDR1 MNHEY and CDR2 SVGEGT. The CDR3 spans 14 residues. The CDR3 spells CASGQGARSYGCTF. CDR3 DNA sequence: TGTGCCAGCGGACAGGGGGCGCGAAGCTATGGCTGCACCTTC.

V usage is TRBV10-3 and J usage is TRBJ2-3, with TRBD2 identical over 16 bases. The CDR3 is 22 amino acids. CDR1 and CDR2 (germline): ENHRY, SYGVKD. The trim removed 0 bases at V and 1 base at J, leaving 13 bases unmatched. CDR3 region: CAISESTGTSGRALRGTDTQYF. The DNA for the CDR3 is TGTGCCATCAGTGAGTCGACCGGGACTAGCGGGAGGGCCCTACGCGGCACAGATACGCAGTATTTT.

A few counts support this clonotype. The chain joins TRBV6-1 to TRBJ2-5; perhaps TRBD2 as D (6 bases). The CDR3 is made up of 16 amino acids. Trimming pared 8 bases from V and 5 bases from J, leaving 24 bases between. The germline CDR1 and CDR2 sequences are MNHNS and SASEGT. The CDR3 is CASSEAPGLLGETQYF. As DNA, the CDR3 is TGTGCCAGCTCTGAGGCGCCGGGACTCCTGGGGGAGACCCAGTACTTC.

This sequence joins TRBV7-8 and TRBJ2-1; D not resolved. The better agreement between TRBJ2-7 and the DNA end casts doubt on the J call. CDR3 length equals 15 residues. From germline, CDR1 is SGHVS and CDR2 FQNEAQ. The CDR3 protein is CASSPLERVDNEQYF. CDR3 DNA sequence: TGTGCCAGCAGCCCGCTGGAAAGGGTCGACAATGAGCAGTACTTC.

This clonotype showed up just a few times. V gene TRBV4-1 combines with J gene TRBJ2-1; maybe TRBD1 (6 bases). The V end was cut by 10 bases, the J end by 7 bases, with 14 bases between. CDR3 length equals 12 residues. Germline V gene sequence: CDR1 MGHRA, CDR2 YSYEKL. CDR3 sequence reads: CANNHTGNEQFF. The CDR3 nucleotides read TGCGCCAACAACCACACAGGGAATGAGCAGTTCTTC.